Shown below are 4 T cell receptor beta chains from a single sample sequenced in a study of shared clonotypes between healthy human individuals (dated by TCRdb to 2018 to 2021). Libraries came from the immunoSEQ multiplex PCR assay. Not all clones reach the TCRdb copy of this immuneACCESS table, which keeps in-frame sequences only. Checked studies attribute under half of the gap to unresolved V genes and leave the rest unexplained. In this sample the table shows approximately 1,500,000 clones, around 98% of which occur a single time. Around 0.47% of the sample comes from the top ten. Sequencing was done on a sample of naive CD4+ T cells sorted from blood. What this sample's cell subset or site label stands for: CD45RA+ positively selected. The receptors come from a man aged 30 to 39 in good health.

The chain employs TRBV11-3 and TRBJ2-3; D is ambiguous. Trimming removed 5 bases at V and 5 bases at J, with 11 bases between. The CDR3 is made up of 13 amino acids. Germline V gene data show CDR1 as SGHNT and CDR2 as YENEEA. The CDR3 DNA reads TGTGCCAGCAGCGACCGCGCACGAGATACGCAGTATTTT. Residues: CASSDRARDTQYF. Looking up the rest from reference TRBV11-3 and TRBJ2-3 gives the full variable domain: EAGVVQSPRYKIIEKKQPVAFWCNPISGHNTLYWYLQNLGQGPELLIRYENEEAVDDSQLPKDRFSAERLKGVDSTLKIQPAELGDSAVYLCASSDRARDTQYFGPGTRLTVL.

V and J are TRBV10-3 and TRBJ2-1, with D perhaps matching TRBD2 (6 bases). The CDR3 runs 15 residues. V was trimmed by 8 bases and J by 3 bases, leaving 17 bases between them. In germline, CDR1 is ENHRY, CDR2 SYGVKD. In nucleotides, the CDR3 is TGTGCCATCTCATCCGGCGGGACGAGCTACAATGAGCAGTTCTTC. The encoded protein is CAISSGGTSYNEQFF.

CDR3 region: CAGKRELNTDTQYF. CDR3 in DNA: TGTGCCGGAAAGCGGGAGTTGAATACAGATACGCAGTATTTT. J is TRBJ2-3 and V is TRBV10-3; TRBD2 agrees at 8 bases. V lost 11 bases to trimming and J lost 3 bases; unmatched junction nucleotides: 10. CDR1 ENHRY and CDR2 SYGVKD come from the germline V gene. CDR3 length: 14 residues.

The rearrangement uses TRBV11-2 and TRBJ1-2; a weak D match, TRBD1 (5 bases). Per germline, CDR1 SGHAT and CDR2 FQNNGV. V lost 5 bases and J 5 bases, leaving 12 bases between the germline ends. The CDR3 has 13 residues. The CDR3 reads CASSPRQPYGYTF. In nucleotides, the CDR3 is TGTGCCAGCAGCCCCCGACAGCCATATGGCTACACCTTC.